This section outlines one T cell receptor beta chain sequence together with its context. V trimming: 3 bases; J trimming: 6 bases; junction bases outside the gene matches: 4. The germline CDR1 and CDR2 sequences are LNHDA and SQIVND (reference sequence). The CDR3 covers 14 residues. TCRdb keeps only in-frame clones here, not all; method: immunoSEQ multiplex PCR. The sample records 75,000 to 95,000 clones, just under 95% being singletons. The data were obtained in a study of technical replicates of blood from a few donors. The chain links TRBV19 to TRBJ2-1; 8 bases map to TRBD1. The TCR comes from a human donor in good health. The source material was T cells isolated from PBMCs. The DNA for the CDR3 is TGTGCCAGTAGTATTACACAGGGGGGCAATGAGCAGTTCTTC. Its translation is CASSITQGGNEQFF.